A selection of T cell receptor beta chains follows, all from one sample in a study of cytomegalovirus exposure and HLA in healthy donors. Method: immunoSEQ multiplex PCR; TCRdb's copy keeps in-frame clones and lacks some. The table includes approximately 130,000 clones, around two thirds detected once. Sequenced sample: PBMCs. The receptors were gathered from a human donor in good health. Each CDR3 is given with its conserved first and last residue. The order of the fields is V gene, J gene, D gene, clone size, CDR3 length, CDR3 DNA, CDR3 protein. A D gene is named only where the DNA matches it firmly. Some rows mark clone size as missing; the rest say once, few, many or name a class of expanded clone.

TRBV7-9	TRBJ1-3	.	.	16	TGTTCCAGCAGCACAACGGAGACAGCTCCTGGAAACACCATATATTTT	CSSSTTETAPGNTIYF
TRBV7-7	TRBJ2-3	TRBD1	.	15	TGTGCCAGCAGCCCCGGGACAGGGGCCACAGATACGCAGTATTTT	CASSPGTGATDTQYF
TRBV2	TRBJ1-5	TRBD1	.	15	TGTGCCAGCGGGGGAGGACAGGGGGCCCTACAGCCCCAGCATTTT	CASGGGQGALQPQHF
TRBV28	TRBJ2-6	TRBD1	.	14	TGTGCCAGCAGGGGGACAGGAAGGGGCAACGTCCTGACTTTC	CASRGTGRGNVLTF
TRBV30	TRBJ2-7	.	.	13	TGTGCCTGGAGTCAGGACACGTTCTACGAGCAGTACTTC	CAWSQDTFYEQYF
TRBV11-2	TRBJ2-3	TRBD2	.	18	TGTGCCAGCAGCTTACAGCTAGCGGGGGGACCCCCCACAGATACGCAGTATTTT	CASSLQLAGGPPTDTQYF
TRBV7-2	TRBJ2-2	.	.	14	TGTGCCAGCAGCGCCCAGGGCCGCAACGGGGAGCTGTTTTTT	CASSAQGRNGELFF
TRBV5-1	TRBJ2-1	TRBD2	few	16	TGCGCCAGCAGCCGCGGAGCGGGGGGCTACTACAATGAGCAGTTCTTC	CASSRGAGGYYNEQFF
TRBV9	TRBJ2-3	TRBD2	.	15	TGTGCCAGCAGCGCGAGCAGTCAGCGGGGCAATACGCAGTATTTT	CASSASSQRGNTQYF
TRBV10-3	TRBJ1-2	TRBD1	once	17	TGTGCCATCAGGACCGACAGGGGAGGCCCCTCTAACTATGGCTACACCTTC	CAIRTDRGGPSNYGYTF
TRBV27	TRBJ2-5	.	few	13	TGTGCCAGCAGTTTCGGGTCCGTAGAGACCCAGTACTTC	CASSFGSVETQYF
TRBV6-1	TRBJ1-4	TRBD1	.	14	TGTGCCAGCAGTGAAGCAGGGGGCTTTGAAAAACTGTTTTTT	CASSEAGGFEKLFF
TRBV7-9	TRBJ2-3	.	once	14	TGTGCCAGCAGCTCAAATTGGCACACAGATACGCAGTATTTT	CASSSNWHTDTQYF
TRBV11-1	TRBJ2-3	TRBD2	.	16	TGTGCCAGCAGCCGTTCGAGCGGGGGGGCCACAGATACGCAGTATTTT	CASSRSSGGATDTQYF
TRBV9	TRBJ2-1	.	.	16	TGTGCCAGCAGCGTAGATCCCAGGGGCGCTTCCAATGAGCAGTTCTTC	CASSVDPRGASNEQFF
TRBV4-3	TRBJ1-2	TRBD1	.	17	TGCGCCAGCAGCCAAGATCTCGGGACAGGGAGTCCCTATGGCTACACCTTC	CASSQDLGTGSPYGYTF
TRBV5-1	TRBJ1-2	TRBD1	.	14	TGCGCCAGCAGAAATGAACAGGGGGCGGGTGGCTACACCTTC	CASRNEQGAGGYTF
TRBV18	TRBJ1-2	.	.	14	TGTGCCAGCTCACCTGGGCCTATTTTGTATGGCTACACCTTC	CASSPGPILYGYTF
TRBV7-2	TRBJ2-1	.	.	16	TGTGCCAGCAGCGCAGACAGGCCAGGATCCTACAATGAGCAGTTCTTC	CASSADRPGSYNEQFF
TRBV5-1	TRBJ2-5	.	.	14	TGCGCCAGCAGCTCCAAGGAGTACCAAGAGACCCAGTACTTC	CASSSKEYQETQYF
TRBV19	TRBJ1-1	TRBD1	.	12	TGTGCCAGTGGGACAGGGTTCGCTGAAGCTTTCTTT	CASGTGFAEAFF
TRBV19	TRBJ2-3	TRBD2	.	17	TGTGCCAGTAGTATAGGAGGACTAGCGGGATCGGGAGATACGCAGTATTTT	CASSIGGLAGSGDTQYF